This entry is about one T cell receptor beta chain. This sample stems from a study of PD-1 and CTLA-4 blockade in melanoma. The CDR3 is 14 amino acids. Germline CDR1 MGHRA, CDR2 YSYEKL. Trimming removed 4 bases at V and 0 bases at J, with 10 bases between. Produced via immunoSEQ multiplex PCR; TCRdb's table is partial and in-frame only. The table has around 29,000 clones, 85% to 90% seen once. This specimen was CD8+ T cells from peripheral blood, taken before anti-PD-1 treatment. This receptor was obtained from a human donor with melanoma. The chain combines TRBV4-1 with TRBJ2-7; TRBD1 or TRBD2 may be the D gene (5 bases each). The CDR3 bases are TGCGCCAGCAGCCCGGGGCCCCGCTCCTACGAGCAGTACTTC. Protein product: CASSPGPRSYEQYF.